What follows are 31 T cell receptor beta chains derived from one specimen sequenced in a study of T-cell reconstitution after alpha-beta-depleted transplantation in children. Unique molecular identifiers were incorporated into the prepared TCRbeta library. A single record per CDR3 protein comes from TCRdb applying MiXCR to the PCR reads. Counted here are some 250,000 distinct CDR3 sequences, approximately 12% occurring once; the ten biggest clones make up 2.6%. The source material was PBMCs from the stem cell graft donor, sampled from the stem cell graft. These receptor sequences come from a human donor who donated a stem cell graft to a child with acute lymphoblastic leukemia.

This clonotype occurred many times. The chain uses TRBV5-1 and TRBJ2-1, with 8 bases lining up with TRBD2. This CDR3 contains 14 residues. V shed 5 bases and J 4 bases; nucleotides not matched to a gene: 5. Germline V CDR1 and CDR2: SGHRS, YFSETQ. The CDR3 is CASRGTRAYNEQFF. CDR3 bases: TGCGCCAGCAGAGGGACTAGGGCTTACAATGAGCAGTTCTTC. Based on the CDR3 plus reference TRBV5-1 and TRBJ2-1, the full variable domain is KAGVTQTPRYLIKTRGQQVTLSCSPISGHRSVSWYQQTPGQGLQFLFEYFSETQRNKGNFPGRFSGRQFSNSRSEMNVSTLELGDSALYLCASRGTRAYNEQFFGPGTRLTVL.

This clonotype was found many times. V and J are TRBV12-3 or TRBV12-4 and TRBJ2-1; TRBD2 matches 10 bases. This CDR3 is built from 15 residues. V trimming: 1 base; J trimming: 6 bases; junction bases outside the gene matches: 3. The CDR3 nucleotides are TGTGCCAGCAGTTTAGGGACTAGCGGCCCCAATGAGCAGTTCTTC. Protein: CASSLGTSGPNEQFF.

This clonotype was detected ten times or more. The chain employs TRBV5-1 and TRBJ2-1; D remains ambiguous. The CDR3 sequence is 12 residues long. CDR1 and CDR2 (germline): SGHRS, YFSETQ. Trimming left V 0 bases short and J 6 bases short, with 4 bases between. The CDR3 DNA reads as TGCGCCAGCAGCTTGGAGACCAATGAGCAGTTCTTC. Protein product: CASSLETNEQFF.

Ten or more counts support this clonotype. V and J are TRBV15 and TRBJ2-7; TRBD1 matches 7 bases. The CDR3 sequence is 16 residues long. The V and J ends lost 3 bases and 6 bases, in that order; junction bases with no gene match: 14. Germline loops: CDR1 LNHNV, CDR2 YYDKDF (reference sequence). The CDR3 nucleotides read TGTGCCACCAGCAGGGCCTCGACAGGGTTAAGATCCGAGCAGTACTTC. It codes for CATSRASTGLRSEQYF.

The CDR3 loop is CASRPTTDTQYF. CDR3 bases: TGCGCCAGCAGACCTACCACAGATACGCAGTATTTT. The chain couples TRBV5-1 to TRBJ2-3; no reliable D call. The germline V gene has CDR1 SGHRS and CDR2 YFSETQ. The germline V and J ends were trimmed by 5 bases and 2 bases, with 6 bases remaining between them. The CDR3 extends over 12 amino acids.

This clonotype was seen many times. This rearrangement joins TRBV29-1 to TRBJ1-2; D perhaps matches TRBD1 (6 bases). The CDR3 is 14 residues long. Germline V gene lookup returns CDR1 SQVTM and CDR2 ANQGSEA. V shed 3 bases and J shed 4 bases, with 15 bases lying between them. The DNA for the CDR3 is TGCAGCGTTGAGGGGGGGGCTTACCCCTATGGCTACACCTTC. Protein sequence: CSVEGGAYPYGYTF. Filled out from reference TRBV29-1 and TRBJ1-2, the complete variable domain reads SAVISQKPSRDICQRGTSLTIQCQVDSQVTMMFWYRQQPGQSLTLIATANQGSEATYESGFVIDKFPISRPNLTFSTLTVSNMSPEDSSIYLCSVEGGAYPYGYTFGSGTRLTVV.

On this clonotype: A single base separates this from a much larger clone, so it may be a read error. The CDR3 nucleotides are TGCGCCAGCAGCCAAGATTTCGGGGAGGATCAGCCCCAGCATTTT. Translating it yields CASSQDFGEDQPQHF. The chain is built from TRBV4-3 and TRBJ1-5; no definite D call. CDR3 length equals 15 residues. Trimming removed 0 bases from V and 5 bases from J, with 11 bases in between. The germline V gene has CDR1 LGHNA and CDR2 YSLEER.

V and J are TRBV6-2 or TRBV6-3 and TRBJ2-1; 7 positions match TRBD1. Germline V gene sequence: CDR1 MNHEY, CDR2 SVGEGT. Germline trimming cut 5 bases from V and 6 bases from J; bases unmatched to any gene: 7. The CDR3 is 14 amino acids. In nucleotides, the CDR3 is TGTGCCAGCAGTAAGAGACAGGGTTCCAATGAGCAGTTCTTC. Protein: CASSKRQGSNEQFF.

The table lists this clonotype with many counts. This chain connects TRBV5-1 to TRBJ1-2; the match to TRBD1 covers 8 bases. Trimming removed 1 base from V and 6 bases from J; junction bases left unmatched: 8. There are 15 residues in the CDR3. The germline V gene encodes CDR1 SGHRS and CDR2 YFSETQ. CDR3 nucleotide sequence: TGCGCCAGCAGCTTGTCACAGGGGGATTGGGATGGCTACACCTTC. This codes for CASSLSQGDWDGYTF. The variable domain in full, completed from reference TRBV5-1 and TRBJ1-2, reads KAGVTQTPRYLIKTRGQQVTLSCSPISGHRSVSWYQQTPGQGLQFLFEYFSETQRNKGNFPGRFSGRQFSNSRSEMNVSTLELGDSALYLCASSLSQGDWDGYTFGSGTRLTVV.

This clonotype was recorded at least ten times. The chain joins TRBV11-1 to TRBJ2-2, with TRBD1 matching 9 bases. J was trimmed by 7 bases and V by 1 base; bases with no gene match: 16. The CDR3 loop spans 19 amino acids. CDR1 and CDR2 from the germline V gene are SGHAT and FQDESV (reference sequence). The CDR3 DNA reads as TGTGCCAGCAGCTTAGGGGACACTTCCGGGACAGGGAAAGTCGGGGAGCTGTTTTTT. Residues: CASSLGDTSGTGKVGELFF.

This clonotype was recorded at least ten times. DNA for the CDR3: TGTGCCAGCAGCAGGTCTATTGCGGGCTACACCTTC. It translates to CASSRSIAGYTF. This rearrangement joins TRBV9 to TRBJ1-2; the D is unclear. V dropped 4 bases and J dropped 8 bases, with 12 bases sitting between them. Germline V gene data show CDR1 as SGDLS and CDR2 as YYNGEE. The CDR3 has 12 amino acids.

This chain uses TRBV30 with TRBJ2-3, with D perhaps TRBD1 (6 bases). Per germline, CDR1 GTSNPN and CDR2 SVGIG (reference sequence). The CDR3 has 13 amino acids. The V end was cut by 0 bases, the J end by 4 bases, with 8 bases between. In DNA form, the CDR3 reads TGTGCCTGGAGTGTTCAGGGGCCAGATACGCAGTATTTT. Protein: CAWSVQGPDTQYF. Looking up the rest from reference TRBV30 and TRBJ2-3 gives the full variable domain: SQTIHQWPATLVQPVGSPLSLECTVEGTSNPNLYWYRQAAGRGLQLLFYSVGIGQISSEVPQNLSASRPQDRQFILSSKKLLLSDSGFYLCAWSVQGPDTQYFGPGTRLTVL.

This clonotype occurred many times. V gene TRBV9 combines with J gene TRBJ1-2; D is ambiguous. The germline gives CDR1 SGDLS, CDR2 YYNGEE. CDR3 length: 14 residues. Trimming shortened V by 3 bases and J by 3 bases, and 12 bases separated the two germline ends. The DNA of the CDR3 is TGTGCCAGCAGCGGACTATTTGGAGACTATGGCTACACCTTC. Protein product: CASSGLFGDYGYTF.

This clonotype was detected many times. The genes are TRBV27 and TRBJ1-5, with D uncertain. V was cut by 5 bases and J by 2 bases, with 10 bases left in between. Germline V gene lookup returns CDR1 MNHEY and CDR2 SMNVEV (reference sequence). The CDR3 loop spans 14 amino acids. The CDR3 DNA follows: TGTGCCAGCAGTCTCAGGAGGGGCAATCAGCCCCAGCATTTT. Translating it yields CASSLRRGNQPQHF.

V and J are TRBV4-2 and TRBJ1-1; no definite D call. Per the germline V gene, CDR1 is LGHNA and CDR2 is YNFKEQ. The length of the CDR3 is 18 residues. Trimming took 4 bases from V and 0 from J, leaving 21 bases between them. The CDR3 loop is CASSPTGGRPDMNTEAFF. The CDR3 coding sequence is TGTGCCAGCAGCCCCACCGGAGGTAGGCCGGATATGAACACTGAAGCTTTCTTT.

Ten or more counts support this clonotype. The rearrangement links TRBV12-3 or TRBV12-4 to TRBJ2-1, with TRBD2 identical over 10 bases. CDR3 size: 21 residues. With V trimmed by 3 bases and J by 0 bases, 17 bases remained unmatched. The CDR3 coding sequence is TGTGCCAGCAGTTTCCTCCAGCGGGGGGGAATTAGGAAGAACTCCTACAATGAGCAGTTCTTC. Protein sequence: CASSFLQRGGIRKNSYNEQFF.

This clonotype was counted many times. The V gene is TRBV7-6, the J gene TRBJ2-2; TRBD1 matches 9 bases. CDR1 is SGHVS and CDR2 is FNYEAQ in the germline V gene. This CDR3 is built from 16 residues. The J segment lost 6 bases and the V segment lost 5 bases, leaving 10 bases of the junction unmatched. CDR3 DNA sequence: TGTGCCAGCAGCGGGACAGGGACCCCCGTTGCCGGGGAGCTGTTTTTT. This sequence encodes CASSGTGTPVAGELFF.

Details on this clonotype: Being one base from a much bigger clone, this may be a read error. V gene TRBV9 combines with J gene TRBJ1-5, with D possibly being TRBD1 (5 bases). This CDR3 comprises 14 residues. The germline V gene encodes CDR1 SGDLS and CDR2 YYNGEE. CDR3 loop: CATSVDGAGQPQHF. The CDR3 DNA sequence: TGTGCCACCAGCGTAGACGGGGCGGGTCAGCCCCAGCATTTT.

This clonotype was counted a few times. CDR3 nucleotides: TGTGCCAGTAGCGCACTCAGGGGAGAGACCCAGTACTTC. The encoded protein is CASSALRGETQYF. V gene TRBV19 combines with J gene TRBJ2-5, with D perhaps TRBD1 (6 bases). The CDR3 sequence is 13 residues long. Trimming took 6 bases from V and 4 from J, leaving 12 bases between them. Germline V gene sequence: CDR1 LNHDA, CDR2 SQIVND (reference sequence). Full variable domain (remainder filled in from reference TRBV19 and TRBJ2-5): DGGITQSPKYLFRKEGQNVTLSCEQNLNHDAMYWYRQDPGQGLRLIYYSQIVNDFQKGDIAEGYSVSREKKESFPLTVTSAQKNPTAFYLCASSALRGETQYFGPGTRLLVL.

This clonotype was found many times. This chain connects TRBV27 to TRBJ2-1; 15 nucleotides agree with TRBD2. Germline loops: CDR1 MNHEY, CDR2 SMNVEV (reference sequence). The CDR3 is 15 amino acids. The ends lost 4 bases at V and 8 bases at J; junction bases unmatched: 3. CDR3 DNA: TGTGCCAGCAGTTCGAGGACTAGCGGGAGGGATGAGCAGTTCTTC. Protein: CASSSRTSGRDEQFF.

This clonotype was recorded at least ten times. The rearrangement joins TRBV9 to TRBJ1-1; a weak D match, TRBD1 (6 bases). V lost 3 bases, J lost 4 bases, and 7 bases lay in between. This CDR3 has 12 amino acids. In germline, CDR1 is SGDLS, CDR2 YYNGEE. The CDR3, as DNA: TGTGCCAGCAGCGGGGGGGCCACTGAAGCTTTCTTT. This codes for CASSGGATEAFF.

V and J are TRBV24-1 and TRBJ2-2, with TRBD1 matching 12 bases. This CDR3 contains 17 residues. CDR1 KGHDR and CDR2 SFDVKD come from the germline V gene. Trimming cost V 4 bases and J 5 bases; bases outside gene matches: 7. The CDR3 DNA reads TGTGCCACCAGTGAGATGGGACAGGGGGCGAGGACCGGGGAGCTGTTTTTT. Its protein product is CATSEMGQGARTGELFF.

This clonotype has ten or more counts. The genes are TRBV12-3 or TRBV12-4 and TRBJ2-3, with 8 nucleotides matching TRBD1. This CDR3 has 15 amino acids. The J segment lost 9 bases and the V segment lost 6 bases, leaving 14 bases of the junction unmatched. The CDR3 loop reads CASSYVPGQDRTQYF. Here the CDR3 DNA reads TGTGCCAGCAGCTACGTCCCGGGACAGGATCGGACGCAGTATTTT.

In this sample, this clonotype turned up many times. This chain uses TRBV20-1 with TRBJ2-1; 8 bases are shared with TRBD2. Per the germline V gene, CDR1 is DFQATT and CDR2 is SNEGSKA (reference sequence). Trimming at V came to 2 bases and at J to 4 bases, leaving 13 bases not matched to a gene. The CDR3 runs 17 residues. CDR3 nucleotide sequence: TGCAGTGCTAGATGGTTCGGAGCGGGAGACTATTACAATGAGCAGTTCTTC. It specifies CSARWFGAGDYYNEQFF.

This clonotype occurred many times. V gene TRBV12-3 or TRBV12-4 combines with J gene TRBJ2-5; D possibly corresponds to TRBD1 (6 bases). V lost 5 bases, J lost 2 bases, and 12 bases lay in between. The CDR3 has 14 amino acids. CDR3 protein: CASSQGSSQETQYF. DNA of the CDR3: TGTGCCAGCAGTCAGGGGTCGAGTCAAGAGACCCAGTACTTC.

This clonotype was observed a handful of times. The chain has TRBV4-2 and TRBJ2-5, with a possible D match to TRBD2 (6 bases). Germline V gene sequence: CDR1 LGHNA, CDR2 YNFKEQ. V lost 1 base, J lost 0 bases, and 9 bases lay in between. There are 15 residues in the CDR3. CDR3 loop: CASSQVSGDQETQYF. In DNA, the CDR3 is TGTGCCAGCAGCCAAGTATCGGGAGACCAAGAGACCCAGTACTTC.

This clonotype was observed at least ten times. This chain connects TRBV5-4 to TRBJ2-4; perhaps TRBD2 as D (5 bases). Germline CDR1 reads SGHNT; CDR2 reads YYREEE (reference sequence). This CDR3 comprises 16 residues. Trimming removed 3 bases at V and 1 base at J, with 14 bases between. CDR3 DNA: TGTGCCAGCAGCTCGGGCCTTCGAGGGGCCAAAAACATTCAGTACTTC. Translation: CASSSGLRGAKNIQYF. The full variable domain, in which reference TRBV5-4 and TRBJ2-4 provide the parts outside the CDR3, is ETGVTQSPTHLIKTRGQQVTLRCSSQSGHNTVSWYQQALGQGPQFIFQYYREEENGRGNFPPRFSGLQFPNYSSELNVNALELDDSALYLCASSSGLRGAKNIQYFGAGTRLSVL.

This clonotype was seen many times. The V and J genes are TRBV5-6 and TRBJ1-5; D possibly corresponds to TRBD1 (5 bases). In germline, CDR1 is SGHDT, CDR2 YYEEEE. The CDR3 runs to 13 residues. Trimming pared 1 base from V and 6 bases from J, leaving 8 bases between. As DNA, the CDR3 is TGTGCCAGCAGCTTGTGGGGGGGTCAGCCCCAGCATTTT. It translates to CASSLWGGQPQHF.

This clonotype was recorded many times. The V and J genes are TRBV6-5 and TRBJ1-4; TRBD1 agrees at 7 bases. The CDR3 covers 14 residues. Trimming at V came to 6 bases and at J to 4 bases, leaving 5 bases not matched to a gene. In germline, CDR1 is MNHEY, CDR2 SVGAGI. The chain's CDR3 is CASRSTGLNEKLFF. The CDR3 DNA reads as TGTGCCAGCAGATCGACAGGGCTTAATGAAAAACTGTTTTTT.

In its sample, this clonotype was seen many times. This chain joins TRBV30 and TRBJ2-3; 7 bases are a match to TRBD1. This CDR3 comprises 18 residues. J was trimmed by 0 bases and V by 4 bases; bases with no gene match: 16. Germline loops: CDR1 GTSNPN, CDR2 SVGIG (reference sequence). CDR3 protein: CAWMGQRWPPSSTDTQYF. DNA of the CDR3: TGTGCCTGGATGGGACAGCGCTGGCCGCCGTCTAGCACAGATACGCAGTATTTT.

This clonotype was found a few times. CDR3 DNA sequence: TGCAGTGCTAGCCCGGGACAGGGAAATAATCAGCCCCAGCATTTT. Translated: CSASPGQGNNQPQHF. The chain carries TRBV20-1 and TRBJ1-5; 9 bases fit TRBD1. V lost 3 bases, J lost 4 bases, and 7 bases stayed unmatched. The CDR3 has 15 residues. Looked up from germline, CDR1 is DFQATT and CDR2 is SNEGSKA (reference sequence).